This T cell receptor (beta chain) was retrieved from a study of blood T cell repertoires in COVID-19 (dated by TCRdb to the early 2020s). With regard to the full study: Samples covering the acute and convalescent phases of COVID-19 were provided by collaborators in the United States, Italy and Spain. The material from the prospective study consisted of cDNA or gDNA derived from T cells, B-cell-depleted T cells, or PBMCs. Nearly every sample came with metadata listing a de-identified subject ID, COVID-19 status, age in years and sex. The repertoires were released in a freely available public database intended as a resource for research on the immune response to SARS-CoV-2. Deeply sampled blood TCRbeta repertoires from subjects exposed to, actively infected with, or recovered from COVID-19 were included in the dataset. The samples were drawn from two sources: the first 160 participants of the ongoing ImmuneRACE study, and fewer than 1,500 subjects contributed by 6 global collaborators. Where available, HLA class I and class II types were taken from metadata supplied by the sample provider and were not determined by assay-based typing.

V lost 8 bases and J lost 6 bases, and the count of bases not matched to a germline gene is 7. CDR1 is given as MDHEN and CDR2 as SYDVKM, both from the germline V gene. Reading from cysteine to phenylalanine, the CDR3 counts 12 amino acids. The read is trimmed to its CDR3 DNA, 36 bases read in frame from base 1. Concerning this clone itself: It lacks a known antigen. No quality values exist for individual bases; no much larger clone is one base distant.

The immunoSEQ Assay, a bias-controlled multiplex PCR, was used to amplify TCRbeta CDR3 regions from genomic DNA. The paper's processing steps were these. The number of nucleated cells in each sample was estimated from the amplification of reference gene primers within the assay. Sequence reads were collapsed and filtered to measure the absolute abundance of every unique TCRbeta CDR3 rearrangement. For each sample, productive Simpson clonality was calculated as the square root of Simpson's diversity index across productive rearrangements. Here the immuneACCESS table is served through TCRdb, limited to in-frame sequences with V and J called. Missing clones are a known gap in these copies; in checked studies unresolved V genes cover under half, and the rest lacks a known reason. V, J and clone size were drawn from that table, and D and trimming were deduced from the DNA. This sample is represented by 120,000 to 150,000 clones; 79% of them were singletons. The ten largest account for approximately 4% of the sample.

Collaborating institutions collected whole blood in K2EDTA tubes following their own protocols. For TCRbeta analysis, collaborator samples were shipped as frozen whole blood, as isolated PBMCs, or as DNA extracted from either sample type. Beyond this particular receptor, the publication reports: How much clinical and demographic metadata was included differed by source and by participant, and the metadata was provided uncurated.

The sequence was collected from a man aged 55 to 69 with acute or convalescent COVID-19. The sequencing input was peripheral blood. Recombination connected TRBV28 to TRBJ2-7, with TRBD2 identical over 7 junction bases. For the CDR3, the sequence is CASLIWGGEQYF. The nucleotides are TGTGCCAGCTTGATCTGGGGGGGCGAGCAGTACTTC.